The next 7 T cell receptor beta chains were all read from a single sample in a study of T cells in Graves' hyperthyroidism and ophthalmopathy. What was amplified from RNA transcripts were TCR beta CDR3 regions. The TCR CDR3 was amplified in a first-round RT-PCR using the HTBI primer set. TCRdb re-derived calls from the multiplex PCR reads in MiXCR, one entry per CDR3 protein. The table lists about 540,000 distinct CDR3 sequences, more than 45% of them singletons. The source material was peripheral blood or thyroid tissue (not recorded which). The receptors here all came from a woman between 18 and 29 years old with Graves' hyperthyroidism.

This sequence joins TRBV4-2 and TRBJ2-7; maybe TRBD1 (6 bases). The CDR3 has 16 residues. V was cut by 4 bases and J by 6 bases, with 22 bases left in between. The germline CDR1 and CDR2 sequences are LGHNA and YNFKEQ. The CDR3 here is CASSRDPGQSFSEQYF. The CDR3, as DNA: TGTGCCAGCAGCCGAGATCCCGGACAGTCATTTTCCGAGCAGTACTTC.

This clonotype showed up many times. J is TRBJ2-7 and V is TRBV6-2 or TRBV6-3; D might be TRBD2 (5 bases). Germline V lookup: CDR1 MNHEY, CDR2 SVGEGT. V was clipped by 5 bases and J by 2 bases, with 22 bases between them. The CDR3 extends over 17 amino acids. The DNA for the CDR3 is TGTGCCAGCAGTCCCTCGGACTGGCAGGACCCTCCCTACGAGCAGTACTTC. It specifies CASSPSDWQDPPYEQYF.

Turning to this clonotype: The conserved phenylalanine or tryptophan is not found at the CDR3 terminus, so this likely reflects a read error. It is unclear where the CDR3 begins or ends on the DNA, so no DNA is shown, and the CDR3 is as TCRdb lists it. V is TRBV19 and J is TRBJ1-2. CDR1 and CDR2 from the germline V gene are LNHDA and SQIVND (reference sequence). The CDR3 has 8 amino acids, counting both end residues. The CDR3 reads CASTTHDG.

Ten or more counts support this clonotype. This chain connects TRBV15 to TRBJ1-2; D may be TRBD1 (6 bases). Germline V CDR1 and CDR2: LNHNV, YYDKDF (reference sequence). This CDR3 comprises 16 residues. Deletions cut 8 bases from V and 2 bases from J, with 21 bases between. This CDR3 reads CATGGSDRSSNYGYTF. CDR3 in DNA: TGTGCCACCGGGGGCTCGGACAGATCTTCGAACTATGGCTACACCTTC.

The J gene is TRBJ2-5, the V gene TRBV7-6, with 10 bases lining up with TRBD2. CDR1 is SGHVS, CDR2 FNYEAQ, per germline. The CDR3 runs 17 residues. The V and J ends lost 6 bases and 5 bases, in that order; junction bases with no gene match: 15. DNA for the CDR3: TGTGCCAGCAGACCACTAGCGGGGAACACCGGGGTCGAGACCCAGTACTTC. Its protein product is CASRPLAGNTGVETQYF.

The J gene is TRBJ2-5, the V gene TRBV10-3, with D perhaps being TRBD1 or TRBD2 (5 bases each). V dropped 3 bases and J dropped 4 bases, with 27 bases sitting between them. Germline values: CDR1 ENHRY, CDR2 SYGVKD. The CDR3 spans 19 residues. In nucleotides, the CDR3 is TGTGCCATCAGTGATAAGGGACGATCAACCGGGGAGCAGCGAGAGACCCAGTACTTC. Amino acid sequence: CAISDKGRSTGEQRETQYF.

This clonotype has a count of ten or more. J is TRBJ2-7 and V is TRBV24-1, with D perhaps matching TRBD2 (6 bases). The V end lost 4 bases, the J end lost 3 bases, and 15 bases lay between the germline ends. Germline CDR1 and CDR2: KGHDR and SFDVKD. The CDR3 is made up of 15 amino acids. This chain's CDR3 is CATSEGGDVRYEQYF. CDR3 coding DNA: TGTGCCACCAGTGAGGGCGGGGACGTCCGCTACGAGCAGTACTTC.